This TCR beta chain is drawn from a study of TIL therapy for anti-PD-1-resistant metastatic lung cancer. This clone has only a few counts. Time point reported: pre-treatment sample, taken before nivolumab and TIL therapy. The libraries were made with immunoSEQ v3. Method: immunoSEQ multiplex PCR; TCRdb's copy keeps in-frame clones and lacks some. The sample lists about 50,000 clones; around 85% were seen once. The CDR3 has 14 residues. The germline V gene encodes CDR1 SNHLY and CDR2 FYNNEI. V dropped 4 bases and J dropped 4 bases, with 13 bases sitting between them. The specimen comprised blood, sampled at baseline. This clonotype was sampled from a person aged 25-80 years with non-small cell lung cancer. The chain has TRBV2 and TRBJ1-2; possible D gene TRBD1, 5 bases. CDR3 residues: CASSVIGDGYGYTF. Here the CDR3 DNA reads TGTGCCAGCAGTGTTATAGGGGACGGCTATGGCTACACCTTC. Looking up the rest from reference TRBV2 and TRBJ1-2 gives the full variable domain: EPEVTQTPSHQVTQMGQEVILRCVPISNHLYFYWYRQILGQKVEFLVSFYNNEISEKSEIFDDQFSVERPDGSNFTLKIRSTKLEDSAMYFCASSVIGDGYGYTFGSGTRLTVV.